Shown below are 13 T cell receptor beta chains from a single sample sequenced in a study of tumor-infiltrating lymphocytes in oesophageal squamous cell carcinoma. TCRdb re-called the PCR reads with MiXCR, one entry per CDR3 protein. The sample consists of some 21,000 distinct CDR3 sequences, 35% to 40% of them appearing once. The sequenced sample was esophageal tumor tissue. These TCRs come from a male donor with esophageal squamous cell carcinoma.

This clonotype was found a few times. A much bigger clone sits one base away, suggesting this may be a read error. The chain uses TRBV6-6 and TRBJ2-7; 9 bases fit TRBD2. The J segment lost 7 bases and the V segment lost 0 bases, leaving 16 bases of the junction unmatched. Looked up from germline, CDR1 is MNHNY and CDR2 is SVGAGI (reference sequence). The CDR3 consists of 18 residues. The CDR3 sequence: CASSYSLASGVLYNEQYF. In DNA, the CDR3 is TGTGCCAGCAGTTACTCCTTGGCTAGCGGGGTATTATACAATGAGCAGTACTTC.

This clonotype was detected many times. The rearrangement links TRBV15 to TRBJ2-5, with 16 bases identical to TRBD2. This CDR3 has 18 residues. Germline values: CDR1 LNHNV, CDR2 YYDKDF (reference sequence). V shed 0 bases, J shed 4 bases, and the junction held 5 bases outside the gene matches. CDR3 loop: CATSRDGTSGRVGETQYF. The DNA for the CDR3 is TGTGCCACCAGCAGAGATGGGACTAGCGGGAGGGTAGGAGAGACCCAGTACTTC.

This clonotype was counted ten times or more. The CDR3 DNA is TGTGCCACCAGATTGGGGGGGGACAATGAGCAGTTCTTC. It codes for CATRLGGDNEQFF. V and J are TRBV24-1 and TRBJ2-1; 7 bases map to TRBD2. The ends lost 7 bases at V and 5 bases at J; junction bases unmatched: 4. The length of the CDR3 is 13 residues. Germline loops: CDR1 KGHDR, CDR2 SFDVKD.

The chain joins TRBV7-8 to TRBJ2-7, with 12 bases aligning to TRBD2. Looked up from germline, CDR1 is SGHVS and CDR2 is FQNEAQ. The CDR3 runs 15 residues. Germline trimming cut 8 bases from V and 3 bases from J; bases unmatched to any gene: 8. CDR3 amino acids: CASRKTSGGVYEQYF. CDR3 bases: TGTGCCAGCCGCAAGACTAGCGGGGGCGTCTACGAGCAGTACTTC.

The gene calls are TRBV7-9 and TRBJ2-1; no definite D call. V lost 3 bases and J 8 bases, leaving 5 bases between the germline ends. Per germline, CDR1 SEHNR and CDR2 FQNEAQ (reference sequence). There are 11 residues in the CDR3. In nucleotides, the CDR3 is TGTGCCAGCAGCTTGATCGATGAGCAGTTCTTC. Amino acid sequence: CASSLIDEQFF.

This clonotype was detected only once. The chain joins TRBV7-3 to TRBJ2-3; 9 bases are a match to TRBD1. The germline V gene has CDR1 SGHTA and CDR2 FQGTGA. V lost 1 base, J lost 0 bases, and 8 bases stayed unmatched. The CDR3 is 18 amino acids. The CDR3 DNA is TGTGCCAGCAGCTTAAGCGTTCACAGGGGGCTGAGCACAGATACGCAGTATTTT. Amino acids: CASSLSVHRGLSTDTQYF.

In its sample, this clonotype was seen many times. V is TRBV10-2 and J is TRBJ1-2; no clear D. From germline, CDR1 is WSHSY and CDR2 SAAADI. The V gene lost 4 bases and the J gene lost 2 bases, with 20 bases spanning the gap. CDR3 size: 17 residues. The CDR3 here is CASSGGITRGPNYGYTF. In nucleotides, the CDR3 is TGCGCCAGCAGTGGGGGTATAACGCGTGGACCCAACTATGGCTACACCTTC.

This clonotype was observed a single time. The chain has TRBV7-8 and TRBJ2-5; TRBD2 matches at 10 bases. The J call may be incorrect, as the DNA end agrees better with TRBJ2-7. Germline V CDR1 and CDR2: SGHVS, FQNEAQ. CDR3 length equals 16 residues. DNA for the CDR3: TGTGCCAGCAGCTTAGGTTCTAGCGGGAGCTCCTACGAGCAGTACTTC. Protein product: CASSLGSSGSSYEQYF.

This clonotype appeared many times. A much larger clone differs from this one at a single base, so this may be a read error. The rearrangement uses TRBV3-2 and TRBJ2-7; TRBD2, as called in the table, went unchecked against the DNA. TRBV3-2 constitutes a pseudogene. There are 14 residues in the CDR3. For the CDR3, the DNA is TGTGCCAGCAGTCCCGGACTAGCGGGAACTGAGCAGTACTTC. This translates into CASSPGLAGTEQYF.

V is TRBV5-5 and J is TRBJ2-1; no definite D call. In germline, CDR1 is SGHKS, CDR2 YYEKEE (reference sequence). This CDR3 has 13 residues. V was shortened by 0 bases and J by 0 bases, with 1 base between the two germline ends. The CDR3 here is CASSLASYNEQFF. DNA of the CDR3: TGTGCCAGCAGCTTGGCCTCCTACAATGAGCAGTTCTTC. The variable domain in full, completed from reference TRBV5-5 and TRBJ2-1, reads DAGVTQSPTHLIKTRGQQVTLRCSPISGHKSVSWYQQVLGQGPQFIFQYYEKEERGRGNFPDRFSARQFPNYSSELNVNALLLGDSALYLCASSLASYNEQFFGPGTRLTVL.

This clonotype was observed a few times. The V and J genes are TRBV7-3 and TRBJ2-1; 7 bases are a match to TRBD1. The CDR3 sequence is 15 residues long. The germline V gene encodes CDR1 SGHTA and CDR2 FQGTGA. Unmatched junction bases numbered 6, after V lost 5 bases and J lost 2 bases. The CDR3 region has the DNA TGTGCCAGCAGCCCGGACAGGACGGCCTACAATGAGCAGTTCTTC. The encoded protein is CASSPDRTAYNEQFF.

This clonotype has only a few counts. A read error is likely, as this CDR3 ends without the conserved phenylalanine or tryptophan. The DNA is omitted, as the CDR3 cannot be located on it reliably, and the CDR3 follows TCRdb's listing. V is TRBV5-5 and J is TRBJ2-7; the table gives TRBD1 as D, unverified against the DNA. Germline loops: CDR1 SGHKS, CDR2 YYEKEE (reference sequence). A total of 15 residues make up the CDR3, ends included. The CDR3 reads CASSPGTNYGYTFGS.

This clonotype was counted ten times or more. The V gene is TRBV24-1, the J gene TRBJ2-6, with a possible D match to TRBD1 (5 bases). CDR3 length equals 16 residues. V was trimmed by 0 bases and J by 1 base, leaving 6 bases between them. From germline, CDR1 is KGHDR and CDR2 SFDVKD. The CDR3, as DNA: TGTGCCACCAGTGATTTGAGGGGTTCTGGGGCCAACGTCCTGACTTTC. It yields the protein CATSDLRGSGANVLTF.